The 28 T cell receptor beta chains listed next were all sequenced from one sample in a study of cytomegalovirus exposure and HLA in healthy donors. 60 Vbeta and 13 Jbeta primers were used in PCR. Clones were read by immunoSEQ multiplex PCR, and TCRdb kept only the in-frame ones, dropping some. The sample lists roughly 200,000 clones; around four fifths were seen once. The sequenced sample was PBMCs. The receptors stem from a man aged 35 to 55 in good health and CMV-seropositive.

The chain is built from TRBV19 and TRBJ1-3; tentative D call: TRBD1 (6 bases). The CDR3 length is 15 residues. Trimming stripped 5 bases from V and 0 bases from J, with 11 bases between. Germline CDR1 reads LNHDA; CDR2 reads SQIVND (reference sequence). This CDR3 reads CASSAQQGSGNTIYF. CDR3 bases: TGTGCCAGTAGTGCCCAACAGGGCTCTGGAAACACCATATATTTT.

The chain is built from TRBV27 and TRBJ2-1, with 10 bases identical to TRBD1. This CDR3 has 13 residues. V lost 5 bases, J lost 10 bases, and 5 bases stayed unmatched. Germline assignment: CDR1 MNHEY and CDR2 SMNVEV (reference sequence). The CDR3 loop reads CASSGRQGAEQFF. The DNA of the CDR3 is TGTGCCAGCAGTGGAAGACAGGGGGCGGAGCAGTTCTTC.

This chain links TRBV4-2 with TRBJ1-2; D not certain. Germline V CDR1 and CDR2: LGHNA, YNFKEQ. The germline V and J ends were trimmed by 1 base and 8 bases, with 8 bases remaining between them. The CDR3 extends over 12 amino acids. The CDR3 here is CASSQATGGYTF. The CDR3 DNA reads as TGTGCCAGCAGCCAAGCTACGGGGGGCTACACCTTC.

The chain carries TRBV6-1 and TRBJ2-2; 9 bases line up with TRBD2. From germline, CDR1 is MNHNS and CDR2 SASEGT. V shed 3 bases and J 3 bases; nucleotides not matched to a gene: 5. The CDR3 sequence is 16 residues long. CDR3 DNA sequence: TGTGCCAGCAGTGAGAGGCTAGCGGGATACACCGGGGAGCTGTTTTTT. Translating gives CASSERLAGYTGELFF.

The rearrangement links TRBV4-1 to TRBJ2-7; D is uncertain. The germline V gene has CDR1 MGHRA and CDR2 YSYEKL. The length of the CDR3 is 13 residues. Trimming shortened V by 3 bases and J by 2 bases, and 8 bases separated the two germline ends. The CDR3 loop reads CASSQHSPYEQYF. The CDR3 DNA reads TGCGCCAGCAGCCAGCACAGCCCCTACGAGCAGTACTTC.

The genes are TRBV14 and TRBJ2-7; TRBD1 agrees at 7 bases. Germline CDR1 SGHDN, CDR2 FVKESK. Trimming took 3 bases from V and 1 from J; bases not matched to a gene: 15. The CDR3 has 18 amino acids. The CDR3 DNA follows: TGTGCCAGCAGCCACTTCTCCCCGACAGGGTATGTGTCCTACGAGCAGTACTTC. Its translation is CASSHFSPTGYVSYEQYF.

This clone has just one count. The chain uses TRBV11-2 and TRBJ2-7; D remains unclear. V shed 8 bases and J shed 5 bases, with 10 bases lying between them. The CDR3 is made up of 11 amino acids. The germline CDR1 and CDR2 sequences are SGHAT and FQNNGV. This chain's CDR3 is CASSGWDEQYF. In DNA form, the CDR3 reads TGTGCCAGCTCCGGGTGGGACGAGCAGTACTTC.

V is TRBV7-6 and J is TRBJ2-1, with TRBD2 identical over 10 bases. V shed 5 bases, J shed 8 bases, and the junction held 9 bases outside the gene matches. In germline, CDR1 is SGHVS, CDR2 FNYEAQ. CDR3 length equals 15 residues. CDR3 DNA: TGTGCCAGCAGCCCATGGACTAGCGGAGGGGATGAGCAGTTCTTC. Its translation is CASSPWTSGGDEQFF. Combining the CDR3 with reference TRBV7-6 and TRBJ2-1 gives the whole variable domain GAGVSQSPRYKVTKRGQDVALRCDPISGHVSLYWYRQALGQGPEFLTYFNYEAQQDKSGLPNDRFSAERPEGSISTLTIQRTEQRDSAMYRCASSPWTSGGDEQFFGPGTRLTVL.

The J gene is TRBJ1-1, the V gene TRBV2; D unresolved. Trimming removed 8 bases at V and 3 bases at J, with 13 bases between. Germline V gene data show CDR1 as SNHLY and CDR2 as FYNNEI. The CDR3 contains 13 residues. CDR3 sequence (DNA): TGTGCCAGCCAAGAGGATCGGGACACTGAAGCTTTCTTT. It translates to CASQEDRDTEAFF.

The V call is TRBV7-6, the J call TRBJ2-1; 14 bases align to TRBD2. CDR1 and CDR2 (germline): SGHVS, FNYEAQ. Trimming cost V 5 bases and J 5 bases; bases outside gene matches: 8. The CDR3 extends over 17 amino acids. Here the CDR3 reads CASSRLAGGPLDNEQFF. As DNA, the CDR3 is TGTGCCAGCAGCCGACTAGCGGGAGGGCCGTTAGACAATGAGCAGTTCTTC.

The gene calls are TRBV19 and TRBJ2-3; 10 bases agree with TRBD2. With V trimmed by 8 bases and J by 5 bases, 7 bases remained unmatched. CDR1 and CDR2 from the germline V gene are LNHDA and SQIVND (reference sequence). The length of the CDR3 is 14 residues. CDR3 region: CASAPQRGGDTQYF. In nucleotides, the CDR3 is TGTGCCAGTGCCCCACAGCGGGGGGGAGATACGCAGTATTTT.

This clone has a handful of counts. The chain employs TRBV29-1 and TRBJ1-1, with D uncertain. This CDR3 comprises 11 residues. Trimming removed 5 bases from V and 0 bases from J, with 4 bases in between. Germline CDR1 SQVTM, CDR2 ANQGSEA. This CDR3 reads CSVSVNTEAFF. CDR3 nucleotide sequence: TGCAGCGTTTCGGTGAACACTGAAGCTTTCTTT.

The chain carries TRBV9 and TRBJ1-1; tentative D call: TRBD1 (6 bases). V was trimmed by 0 bases and J by 0 bases, leaving 24 bases between them. CDR1 is SGDLS, CDR2 YYNGEE, per germline. CDR3 size: 20 residues. CDR3 sequence: CASSVVPGAPSGGVNTEAFF. Here the CDR3 DNA reads TGTGCCAGCAGCGTAGTTCCAGGGGCCCCGAGCGGGGGTGTGAACACTGAAGCTTTCTTT.

The gene calls are TRBV4-1 and TRBJ2-7; a possible D gene is TRBD1 (5 bases). The germline CDR1 and CDR2 sequences are MGHRA and YSYEKL. Trimming stripped 0 bases from V and 3 bases from J, with 12 bases between. The CDR3 consists of 15 residues. CDR3: CASSQEDRNLYEQYF. CDR3 coding DNA: TGCGCCAGCAGCCAAGAAGACAGAAACCTCTACGAGCAGTACTTC.

The chain is built from TRBV5-1 and TRBJ2-7, with D possibly being TRBD1 (6 bases). The CDR3 contains 15 residues. V gave up 0 bases and J gave up 1 base, with 11 bases separating them. The germline CDR1 and CDR2 sequences are SGHRS and YFSETQ. For the CDR3, the DNA is TGCGCCAGCAGCTTGGAGGGACACTCTTCCTACGAGCAGTACTTC. Protein sequence: CASSLEGHSSYEQYF.

This rearrangement joins TRBV7-9 to TRBJ1-4, with no clear D. The CDR3 contains 12 residues. CDR1 is SEHNR, CDR2 FQNEAQ, per germline (reference sequence). V was shortened by 6 bases and J by 10 bases, with 12 bases between the two germline ends. The CDR3 is CASRAQEGKLFF. The CDR3 nucleotides are TGTGCCAGCAGGGCTCAGGAAGGAAAACTGTTTTTT.

The V and J genes are TRBV5-4 and TRBJ2-3, with 8 bases matching TRBD2. The V and J ends lost 3 bases and 3 bases, in that order; junction bases with no gene match: 6. The CDR3 is 15 residues long. CDR1 is SGHNT, CDR2 YYREEE, per germline (reference sequence). CDR3: CASSSDSGGTDTQYF. The CDR3 bases are TGTGCCAGCAGCTCTGACTCGGGGGGGACAGATACGCAGTATTTT.

In DNA, the CDR3 is TGTGCCAGCAGCTTAGAAACAGGCACTGAAGCTTTCTTT. The encoded protein is CASSLETGTEAFF. The V and J genes are TRBV11-3 and TRBJ1-1, with D perhaps matching TRBD1 (5 bases). Germline loops: CDR1 SGHNT, CDR2 YENEEA. The CDR3 sequence is 13 residues long. V was cut by 0 bases and J by 4 bases, with 6 bases left in between.

This clone was detected only once. The rearrangement uses TRBV21-1 and TRBJ2-4; TRBD1 is taken as the D call from the table, unchecked against the DNA. TRBV21-1 is marked as a pseudogene. The CDR3 is 17 amino acids. For the CDR3, the DNA is TGTGCCAGCAGCAAAGGGGACACCCCCTGGGGCGAAAACATTCAGTACTTC. Translating it yields CASSKGDTPWGENIQYF.

The V call is TRBV2, the J call TRBJ1-5, with TRBD1 identical over 8 bases. J lost 3 bases, V lost 0 bases, and 1 base had no gene match. Germline V gene lookup returns CDR1 SNHLY and CDR2 FYNNEI. This CDR3 is built from 15 residues. CDR3 sequence: CASSEATGVNQPQHF. The CDR3 DNA is TGTGCCAGCAGTGAAGCGACAGGGGTCAATCAGCCCCAGCATTTT.

The chain employs TRBV15 and TRBJ1-1; no firm D call. This CDR3 has 14 residues. The germline V and J ends were trimmed by 4 bases and 1 base, with 10 bases remaining between them. Germline V gene sequence: CDR1 LNHNV, CDR2 YYDKDF (reference sequence). CDR3 bases: TGTGCCACCAGCATAACAAATACGAACACTGAAGCTTTCTTT. Protein sequence: CATSITNTNTEAFF.

V is TRBV28 and J is TRBJ1-1; D might be TRBD1 (6 bases). Germline lookup yields CDR1 MDHEN and CDR2 SYDVKM. The CDR3 loop spans 12 amino acids. V lost 7 bases and J 8 bases, leaving 14 bases between the germline ends. CDR3 in amino acids: CASTYGQREAFF. The DNA of the CDR3 is TGTGCCAGCACCTACGGACAGAGAGAAGCTTTCTTT.

This rearrangement joins TRBV13 to TRBJ2-5; 7 bases agree with TRBD1. Germline V CDR1 and CDR2: PRHDT, FYEKMQ (reference sequence). The length of the CDR3 is 15 residues. J was trimmed by 11 bases and V by 1 base; bases with no gene match: 13. The CDR3 loop is CASSLAGQPYLGQYF. The CDR3, as DNA: TGTGCCAGCAGCTTAGCGGGACAGCCCTACCTGGGGCAGTACTTC.

This chain links TRBV6-1 with TRBJ2-7, with 8 bases matching TRBD2. Per germline, CDR1 MNHNS and CDR2 SASEGT. The V and J ends lost 4 bases and 2 bases, in that order; junction bases with no gene match: 4. CDR3 length: 14 amino acids. As DNA, the CDR3 is TGTGCCAGCAGTGTCCCGGGAGGGACCTACGAGCAGTACTTC. It translates to CASSVPGGTYEQYF.

This clone has just a few counts. The chain combines TRBV5-4 with TRBJ1-2, with 9 bases that match TRBD1. Losses at the gene ends were 5 bases for V and 6 bases for J; bases not matched to a gene: 11. Germline CDR1 and CDR2: SGHNT and YYREEE (reference sequence). This CDR3 has 15 residues. The CDR3 bases are TGTGCCAGCAGTTCTCCGGGACAGGGCTTGGATGGCTACACCTTC. Its protein is CASSSPGQGLDGYTF.

V is TRBV5-8 and J is TRBJ1-2, with unresolved D. The germline V gene encodes CDR1 SGHTS and CDR2 YDEGEE. CDR3 length: 12 residues. The V end lost 4 bases, the J end lost 6 bases, and 10 bases lay between the germline ends. The CDR3 coding sequence is TGTGCCAGCAGCCAACGGTACGATGGCTACACCTTC. Protein sequence: CASSQRYDGYTF.

This clone occurred a few times. The chain couples TRBV28 to TRBJ2-2; D might be TRBD2 (5 bases). Germline lookup yields CDR1 MDHEN and CDR2 SYDVKM. Between the trimmed V and J ends, which lost 6 bases and 6 bases, there was a span of 20 bases. The CDR3 totals 16 residues. The CDR3 nucleotides are TGTGCCAGCAGCCGTATGGAAATAATGAGGGCCGGGGAGCTGTTTTTT. Amino acids: CASSRMEIMRAGELFF.

This rearrangement joins TRBV6-6 to TRBJ1-1; D is undetermined. The CDR3 is 11 amino acids. V was pared by 6 bases and J by 7 bases, with 9 bases between. Germline values: CDR1 MNHNY, CDR2 SVGAGI (reference sequence). The CDR3 spells CASSRGIEAFF. The CDR3 DNA sequence: TGTGCCAGCAGCCGAGGAATTGAAGCTTTCTTT.